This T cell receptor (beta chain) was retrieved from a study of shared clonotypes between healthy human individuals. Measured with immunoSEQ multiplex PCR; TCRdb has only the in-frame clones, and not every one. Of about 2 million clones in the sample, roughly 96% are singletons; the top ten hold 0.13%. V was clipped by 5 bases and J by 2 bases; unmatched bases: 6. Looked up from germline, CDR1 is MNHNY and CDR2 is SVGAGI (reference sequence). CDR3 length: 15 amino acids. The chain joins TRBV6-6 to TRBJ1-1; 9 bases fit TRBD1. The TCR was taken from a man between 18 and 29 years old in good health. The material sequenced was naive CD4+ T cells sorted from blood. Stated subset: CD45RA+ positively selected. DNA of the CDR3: TGTGCCAGCAGTACCACAGGGGGCATTAACACTGAAGCTTTCTTT. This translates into CASSTTGGINTEAFF.